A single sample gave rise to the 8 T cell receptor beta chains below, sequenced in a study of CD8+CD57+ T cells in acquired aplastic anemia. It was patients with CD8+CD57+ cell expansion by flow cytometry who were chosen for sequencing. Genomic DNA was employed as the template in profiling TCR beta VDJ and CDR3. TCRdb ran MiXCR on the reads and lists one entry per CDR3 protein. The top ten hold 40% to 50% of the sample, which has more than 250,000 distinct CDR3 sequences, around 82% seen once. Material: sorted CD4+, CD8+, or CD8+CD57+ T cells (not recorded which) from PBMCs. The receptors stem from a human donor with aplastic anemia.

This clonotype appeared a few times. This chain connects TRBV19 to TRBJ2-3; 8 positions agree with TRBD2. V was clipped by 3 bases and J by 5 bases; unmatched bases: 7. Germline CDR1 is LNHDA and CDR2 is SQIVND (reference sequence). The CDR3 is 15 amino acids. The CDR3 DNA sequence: TGTGCCAGTAGTATTACCGGGGGGGCGGGAGATACGCAGTATTTT. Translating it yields CASSITGGAGDTQYF.

The CDR3 spells CASSTRDHRANYGYTF. In nucleotides, the CDR3 is TGTGCCAGTAGTACCCGCGACCATCGAGCTAACTATGGCTACACCTTC. The chain uses TRBV19 and TRBJ1-2; D is undetermined. Germline lookup yields CDR1 LNHDA and CDR2 SQIVND (reference sequence). V shed 4 bases and J shed 0 bases, with 15 bases lying between them. This CDR3 contains 16 residues. Combining the CDR3 with reference TRBV19 and TRBJ1-2 gives the whole variable domain DGGITQSPKYLFRKEGQNVTLSCEQNLNHDAMYWYRQDPGQGLRLIYYSQIVNDFQKGDIAEGYSVSREKKESFPLTVTSAQKNPTAFYLCASSTRDHRANYGYTFGSGTRLTVV.

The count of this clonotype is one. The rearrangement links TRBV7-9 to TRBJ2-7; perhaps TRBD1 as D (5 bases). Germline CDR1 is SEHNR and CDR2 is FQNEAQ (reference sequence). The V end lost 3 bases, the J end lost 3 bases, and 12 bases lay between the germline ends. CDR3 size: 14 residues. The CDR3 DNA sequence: TGTGCCAGCAGCTTGGACAAGAAAAGCTACGAGCAGTACTTC. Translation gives CASSLDKKSYEQYF.

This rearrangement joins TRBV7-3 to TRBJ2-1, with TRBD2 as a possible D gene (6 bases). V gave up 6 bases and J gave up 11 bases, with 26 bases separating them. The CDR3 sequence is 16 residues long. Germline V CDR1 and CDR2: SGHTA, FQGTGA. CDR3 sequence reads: CASSPGGTWGETQQFF. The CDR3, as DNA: TGTGCCAGCAGTCCTGGCGGGACTTGGGGAGAGACTCAGCAGTTCTTC.

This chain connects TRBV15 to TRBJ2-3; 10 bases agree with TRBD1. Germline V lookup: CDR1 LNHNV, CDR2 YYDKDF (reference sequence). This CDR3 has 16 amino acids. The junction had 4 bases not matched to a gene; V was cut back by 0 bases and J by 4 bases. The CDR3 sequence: CATSRDTGTGADTQYF. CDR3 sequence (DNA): TGTGCCACCAGCAGAGATACGGGGACAGGGGCAGATACGCAGTATTTT.

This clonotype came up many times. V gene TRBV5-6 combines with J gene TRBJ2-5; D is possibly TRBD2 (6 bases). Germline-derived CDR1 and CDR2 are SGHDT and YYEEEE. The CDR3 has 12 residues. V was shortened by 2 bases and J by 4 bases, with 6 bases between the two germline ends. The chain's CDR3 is CASSLAGETQYF. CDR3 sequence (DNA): TGTGCCAGCAGCTTAGCGGGAGAGACCCAGTACTTC. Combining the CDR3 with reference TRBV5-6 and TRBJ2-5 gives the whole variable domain DAGVTQSPTHLIKTRGQQVTLRCSPKSGHDTVSWYQQALGQGPQFIFQYYEEEERQRGNFPDRFSGHQFPNYSSELNVNALLLGDSALYLCASSLAGETQYFGPGTRLLVL.

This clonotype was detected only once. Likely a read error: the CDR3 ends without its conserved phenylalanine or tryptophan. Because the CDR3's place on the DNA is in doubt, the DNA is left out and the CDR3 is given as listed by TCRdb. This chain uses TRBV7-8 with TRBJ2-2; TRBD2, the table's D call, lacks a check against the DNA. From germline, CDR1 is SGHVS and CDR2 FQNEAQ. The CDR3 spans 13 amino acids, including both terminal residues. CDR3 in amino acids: CASGATEGGDLFL.

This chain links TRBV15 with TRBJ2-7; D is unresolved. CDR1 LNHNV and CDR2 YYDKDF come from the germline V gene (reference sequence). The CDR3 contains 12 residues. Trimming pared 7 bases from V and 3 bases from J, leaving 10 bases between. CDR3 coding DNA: TGTGCCACCATCTGGCCCCACTACGAGCAGTACTTC. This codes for CATIWPHYEQYF.